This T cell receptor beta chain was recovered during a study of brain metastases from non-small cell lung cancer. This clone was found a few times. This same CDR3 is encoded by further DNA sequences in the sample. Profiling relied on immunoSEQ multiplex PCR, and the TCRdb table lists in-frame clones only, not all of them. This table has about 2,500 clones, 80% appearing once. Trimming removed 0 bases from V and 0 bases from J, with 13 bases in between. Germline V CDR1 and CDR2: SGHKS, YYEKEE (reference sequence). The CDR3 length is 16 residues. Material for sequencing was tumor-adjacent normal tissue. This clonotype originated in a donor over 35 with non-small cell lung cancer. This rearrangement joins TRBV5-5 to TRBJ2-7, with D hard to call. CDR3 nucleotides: TGTGCCAGCAGCTTGGGTCCGGTACAGAGCTCCTACGAGCAGTACTTC. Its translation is CASSLGPVQSSYEQYF.